This T cell receptor beta chain is drawn from a study of blood T cell repertoires in COVID-19. Overall study: The United States, Italy and Spain provided the acute and convalescent COVID-19 samples. T cells, B-cell-depleted T cells, or PBMCs supplied cDNA or gDNA.

Germline-derived CDR1 and CDR2 are LNHDA and SQIVND (reference sequence). CDR3 length: 12 amino acids. V gave up 1 base and J gave up 5 bases, with 4 bases separating them. Per the study methods: Amplification with reference gene primers provided the estimates of nucleated cell counts. The assay was immunoSEQ multiplex PCR, and TCRdb's table has in-frame clones only and misses some. V and J calls and clone size are given by that table; D and trimming were obtained from the DNA. This table has 150,000 to 200,000 clones, around 92% appearing once. During active infection, Seattle patients enrolled and were then monitored through disease.

Sequencing was carried out using peripheral blood. The chain combines TRBV19 with TRBJ2-3; D call uncertain. The clonotype was recovered from a young man with COVID-19, enrolled during active disease. The CDR3 nucleotides are TGTGCCAGTAGTATAGGCGGAGATACGCAGTATTTT. This translates into CASSIGGDTQYF.